This record looks at one T cell receptor (beta chain) sequence and its context. The source of the sample is a study of blood T cell repertoires in COVID-19. From germline, CDR1 is LNHDA and CDR2 SQIVND (reference sequence). Trimming left V 3 bases short and J 5 bases short, with 17 bases between. The CDR3 is 16 amino acids. Here immunoSEQ multiplex PCR was the method, and the copy in TCRdb shows in-frame clones only, minus some. The sample holds about 88,000 clones; approximately 91% are singletons and the top ten take approximately 1.6%. The chain is built from TRBV19 and TRBJ1-5, with a weak D call TRBD1 (5 bases). Material: peripheral blood. The clonotype comes from a man aged 55 to 70 with acute or convalescent COVID-19. Here the CDR3 reads CASSMVLGQRHQPQHF. In DNA form, the CDR3 reads TGTGCCAGTAGTATGGTTTTGGGGCAGAGACATCAGCCCCAGCATTTT. Looking up the rest from reference TRBV19 and TRBJ1-5 gives the full variable domain: DGGITQSPKYLFRKEGQNVTLSCEQNLNHDAMYWYRQDPGQGLRLIYYSQIVNDFQKGDIAEGYSVSREKKESFPLTVTSAQKNPTAFYLCASSMVLGQRHQPQHFGDGTRLSIL.